Reported below is one T cell receptor (beta chain). The clone's antigen remains unknown. No clone much larger than this one lies a single base away; base qualities are absent. The entry originates in a study of human thymus T cells (dated by TCRdb to 2019 to 2021). Regarding the study in general: The study used 7 or 8 infant thymus samples plus four related peripheral blood samples to characterize TCR alpha and beta repertoires. Donor ages ranged from roughly 7 to 250 days, and the cohort comprised five to seven male and a couple of female infants. The investigation overall reported the following: Both the thymic and the peripheral blood repertoires appeared to show biased V and J gene segment usage. On average, approximately 860,000 unique TCRB clonotypes were obtained from thymus samples, compared with around 78,000 from blood samples. According to the related research, thymic TCR repertoires were highly overlapping among unrelated individuals.

The immunoSEQ multiplex PCR assay was used to amplify the TCRB and TCRAD loci from a standardized amount of quality-controlled genomic DNA. Amplicons spanned the V(D)J region at a length sufficient to cover the CDR3 and identify V and J genes. The amplicons were sequenced on an Illumina platform via the commercial immunoSEQ service. Per the source publication's procedure: Primer bias and sequencing errors were corrected as previously described, and TCRAD and TCRB definitions were based on the IMGT database. Repertoires were analysed with immunoSEQ Analyzer 3.0 and VDJTools, covering basic statistics, V/J segment usage, diversity estimates, rarefaction and pairwise overlap. Diversity was estimated using the Chao1, ChaoE, Efron-Thisted, Shannon and inverse Simpson indices, and was also estimated on datasets down-sampled to the size of the smallest sample. Repertoire overlap was assessed by strict matching of CDR3 nucleotide sequence, V gene and J gene, and clustering was done by Jaccard-based multidimensional scaling. TCRdb provides this immuneACCESS table in a form limited to in-frame rearrangements. Some clones are lacking; in checked studies, under half of them reflect an unresolved V gene, and why the rest are absent is not known. V and J calls and clone size are given by that table; D and trimming were obtained from the DNA. The sample yields roughly 130,000 clones; about 94% were counted once. The ten most abundant clones make up around 0.025% of the sample.

Thymus tissue was collected as surgical resects that were removed during corrective cardiac surgery. Immunologically healthy infants undergoing open corrective cardiac surgery for congenital heart defects in Finland were used as donors. Thymocytes were released mechanically from tissue and stored at -70 °C as pellets of 10-30 million cells. A QIAsymphony instrument was used to extract genomic DNA from the frozen cell pellets. From its cysteine to its phenylalanine, the CDR3 spans 14 amino acids. Only the CDR3 part of the read is kept: 42 bases, read in frame from the first base. The V end loses 2 bases and the J end loses 5 bases, and a stretch of 13 bases separates them. In the germline V gene (reference sequence), CDR1 corresponds to PRHDT and CDR2 to FYEKMQ.

This receptor was identified in a boy under two years old with a congenital heart defect but otherwise immunologically healthy. The sequenced material came from thymus tissue. The sequence joins TRBV13 to TRBJ2-7, with TRBD2 as a weak D call on 6 bases. The nucleotide sequence reads TGTGCCAGCAGCTTATCGGGGGAGAAGGACGAGCAGTACTTC. Its amino acids are CASSLSGEKDEQYF.